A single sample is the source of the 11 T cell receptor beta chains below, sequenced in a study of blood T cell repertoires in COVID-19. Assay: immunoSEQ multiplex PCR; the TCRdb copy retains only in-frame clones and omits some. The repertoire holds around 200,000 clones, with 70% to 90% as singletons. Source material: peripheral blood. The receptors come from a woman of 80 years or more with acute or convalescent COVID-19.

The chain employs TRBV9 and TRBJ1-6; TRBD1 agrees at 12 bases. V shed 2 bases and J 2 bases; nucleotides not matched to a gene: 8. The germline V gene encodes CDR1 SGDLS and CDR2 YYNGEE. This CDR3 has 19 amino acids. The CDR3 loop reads CASSVRAGTGGAYNSPLHF. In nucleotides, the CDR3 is TGTGCCAGCAGCGTCAGAGCCGGGACAGGGGGCGCCTATAATTCACCCCTCCACTTT.

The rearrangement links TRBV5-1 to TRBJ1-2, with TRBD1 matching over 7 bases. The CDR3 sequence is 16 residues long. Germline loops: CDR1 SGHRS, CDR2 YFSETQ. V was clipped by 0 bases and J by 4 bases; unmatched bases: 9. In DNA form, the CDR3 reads TGCGCCAGCAGCTTGGTTTTTTCTCAGGGGGGCTATGGCTACACCTTC. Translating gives CASSLVFSQGGYGYTF.

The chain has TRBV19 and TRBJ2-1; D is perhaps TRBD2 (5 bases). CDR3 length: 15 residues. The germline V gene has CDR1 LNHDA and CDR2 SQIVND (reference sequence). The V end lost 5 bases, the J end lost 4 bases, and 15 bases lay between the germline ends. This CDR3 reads CASSPIANLYNEQFF. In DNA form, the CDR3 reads TGTGCCAGTAGTCCCATAGCGAACCTTTACAATGAGCAGTTCTTC.

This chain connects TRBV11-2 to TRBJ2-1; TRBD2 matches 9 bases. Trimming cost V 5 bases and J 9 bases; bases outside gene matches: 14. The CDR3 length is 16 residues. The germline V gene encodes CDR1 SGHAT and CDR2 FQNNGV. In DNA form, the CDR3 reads TGTGCCAGCAGCCCACCGGGCGGGACTAGCTTTCTTGAGCAGTTCTTC. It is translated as CASSPPGGTSFLEQFF. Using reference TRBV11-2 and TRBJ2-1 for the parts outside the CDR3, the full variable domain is EAGVAQSPRYKIIEKRQSVAFWCNPISGHATLYWYQQILGQGPKLLIQFQNNGVVDDSQLPKDRFSAERLKGVDSTLKIQPAKLEDSAVYLCASSPPGGTSFLEQFFGPGTRLTVL.

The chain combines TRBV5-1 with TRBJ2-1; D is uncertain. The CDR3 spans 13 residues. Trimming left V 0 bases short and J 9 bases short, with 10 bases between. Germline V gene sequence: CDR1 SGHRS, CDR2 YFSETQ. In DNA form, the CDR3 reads TGCGCCAGCAGCTTGGGGTCCCTAGGTGAGCAGTTCTTC. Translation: CASSLGSLGEQFF.

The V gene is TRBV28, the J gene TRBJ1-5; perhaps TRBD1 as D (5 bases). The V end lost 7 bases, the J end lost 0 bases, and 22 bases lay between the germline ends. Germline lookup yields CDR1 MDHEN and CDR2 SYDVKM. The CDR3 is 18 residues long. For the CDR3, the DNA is TGTGCCAGCACCTTAGACAGCCTCTCCTCCATTAGCAATCAGCCCCAGCATTTT. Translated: CASTLDSLSSISNQPQHF.

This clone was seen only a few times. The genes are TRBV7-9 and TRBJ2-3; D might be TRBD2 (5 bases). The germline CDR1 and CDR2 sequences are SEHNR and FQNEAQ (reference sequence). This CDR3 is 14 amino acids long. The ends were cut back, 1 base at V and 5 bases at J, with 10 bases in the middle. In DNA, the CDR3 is TGTGCCAGCAGCTTAGTCTCCGGGGTAGATACGCAGTATTTT. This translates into CASSLVSGVDTQYF.

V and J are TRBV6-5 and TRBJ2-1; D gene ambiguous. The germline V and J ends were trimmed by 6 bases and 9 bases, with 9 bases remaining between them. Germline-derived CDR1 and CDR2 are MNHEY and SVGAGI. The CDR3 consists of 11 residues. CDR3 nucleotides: TGTGCCAGCAGGCGTTATGGTGAGCAGTTCTTC. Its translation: CASRRYGEQFF.

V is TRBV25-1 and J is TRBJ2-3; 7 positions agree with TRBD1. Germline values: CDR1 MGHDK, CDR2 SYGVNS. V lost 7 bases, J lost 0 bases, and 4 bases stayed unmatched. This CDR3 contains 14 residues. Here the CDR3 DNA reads TGTGCCAGCACGAGACAGGGAAGCACAGATACGCAGTATTTT. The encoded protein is CASTRQGSTDTQYF.

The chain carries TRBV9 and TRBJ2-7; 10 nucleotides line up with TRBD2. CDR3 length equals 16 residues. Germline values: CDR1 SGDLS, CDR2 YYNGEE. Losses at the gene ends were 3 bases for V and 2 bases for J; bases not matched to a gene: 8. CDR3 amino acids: CASSGFQRGGTYEQYF. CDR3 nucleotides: TGTGCCAGCAGCGGATTCCAGCGGGGGGGGACCTACGAGCAGTACTTC.

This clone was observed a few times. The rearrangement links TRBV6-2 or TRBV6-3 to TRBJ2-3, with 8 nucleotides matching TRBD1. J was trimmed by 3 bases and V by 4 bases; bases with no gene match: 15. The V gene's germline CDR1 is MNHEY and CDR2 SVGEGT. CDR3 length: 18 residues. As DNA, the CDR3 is TGTGCCAGCAGTTTACGGTTTGCGGACAGGGAGGTTACAGATACGCAGTATTTT. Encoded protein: CASSLRFADREVTDTQYF.